This TCR beta chain was obtained from a study of blood T cell repertoires in COVID-19. Study-wide background: The United States, Italy and Spain provided the acute and convalescent COVID-19 samples. The analysed material was cDNA or gDNA that came from T cells, B-cell-depleted T cells, or PBMCs.

Original analysis: Amplified reference gene primers provided the basis for estimating nucleated cell counts. The table came from immunoSEQ multiplex PCR; TCRdb's copy has only in-frame clones and leaves some out. Clone size and V and J calls were adopted from that table, with D and trimming inferred from the DNA. The sample consists of 200,000 to 250,000 clones, 70% to 90% of them appearing once. Seattle patient enrollment occurred during active infection, with longitudinal follow-up thereafter. Per germline, CDR1 SGHNT and CDR2 YYREEE (reference sequence). J was trimmed by 8 bases and V by 0 bases; bases with no gene match: 11. There are 16 residues in the CDR3.

The TCR originated in a woman in her 50s with COVID-19, enrolled during active disease. Source material: peripheral blood. The chain combines TRBV5-4 with TRBJ2-1; 7 bases are shared with TRBD1. CDR3 sequence reads: CASSLVRRQGRDEQFF. The CDR3 nucleotides are TGTGCCAGCAGCTTGGTTCGTCGACAGGGTAGGGATGAGCAGTTCTTC.